The 23 T cell receptor beta chains below were found in one sample sequenced in a study of blood T cells in healthy people across ages (dated by TCRdb to the mid-2010s). Library prep was done by 5' RACE. The run used an Illumina HiSeq 2500. The second PCR ran for roughly 7 to 11 cycles and used a J-beta primer mix along with a sample-barcoded 5' primer. Using fastp trimming at Q25 and MiXCR clonotype assembly, TCRdb reanalyzed the public sequencing data and kept in-frame beta chains. Records with the same CDR3 protein are collapsed into one entry carrying the most frequent genes and DNA. This sample holds about 1,400,000 distinct CDR3 sequences; approximately 38% were observed only once. Roughly 7.7% of the sample goes to the ten largest clones. The sequencing input was blood. Receptors originate from a woman aged 18 to 35 in good health.

This clonotype was detected a few times. The genes are TRBV7-2 and TRBJ2-3; TRBD1 is a possible D gene (6 bases). Germline CDR1 reads SGHTA; CDR2 reads FQGNSA. The CDR3 runs 13 residues. The V end lost 9 bases, the J end lost 4 bases, and 14 bases lay between the germline ends. Written as DNA, the CDR3 is TGTGCCAGGGGGCGTGGGGGCTCAGATACGCAGTATTTT. Protein sequence: CARGRGGSDTQYF.

In this sample, this clonotype turned up a few times. The chain links TRBV2 to TRBJ2-7, with a weak D call TRBD2 (5 bases). The germline V and J ends were trimmed by 6 bases and 0 bases, with 18 bases remaining between them. CDR3 length equals 16 residues. Germline V gene sequence: CDR1 SNHLY, CDR2 FYNNEI. The CDR3 DNA follows: TGTGCCAGCAGCGACTCGTATAGCGCTAGCTCCTACGAGCAGTACTTC. Amino acids: CASSDSYSASSYEQYF.

The chain links TRBV2 to TRBJ1-2; D may be TRBD1 (5 bases). V lost 3 bases and J lost 5, with 13 bases in between. Per germline, CDR1 SNHLY and CDR2 FYNNEI. This CDR3 has 14 amino acids. DNA of the CDR3: TGTGCCAGCAGTGACGGGCAGGGAGGTTATGGCTACACCTTC. Its protein is CASSDGQGGYGYTF.

The rearrangement joins TRBV7-2 to TRBJ2-1; no reliable D call. The germline V gene encodes CDR1 SGHTA and CDR2 FQGNSA. The V and J ends lost 1 base and 0 bases respectively, with 10 bases between them. This CDR3 comprises 16 residues. The CDR3 loop reads CASSLGADTSYNEQFF. The CDR3 coding sequence is TGTGCCAGCAGCTTAGGGGCGGATACCTCCTACAATGAGCAGTTCTTC.

Many counts were recorded for this clonotype. This chain connects TRBV27 to TRBJ2-3; no clear D gene. The CDR3 runs 14 residues. The germline V and J ends were trimmed by 5 bases and 0 bases, with 9 bases remaining between them. In germline, CDR1 is MNHEY, CDR2 SMNVEV (reference sequence). The CDR3 DNA follows: TGTGCCAGCAGTCAAGACGGAAGCACAGATACGCAGTATTTT. Protein product: CASSQDGSTDTQYF.

Details on this clonotype: The germline gene is not matched at one end of the junction; a read error may be the cause. V is TRBV14 and J is TRBJ2-1; D remains unclear. This CDR3 contains 17 residues. The germline V gene has CDR1 SGHDN and CDR2 FVKESK. CDR3 residues: CASSQVSGSTSYTEQFF. The CDR3 DNA sequence: TGTGCCAGCAGCCAAGTTTCCGGGTCGACGTCCTACACTGAGCAGTTCTTC.

The chain couples TRBV3-1 to TRBJ2-4; tentative D call: TRBD1 (5 bases). This CDR3 is built from 17 residues. With 0 bases removed from V and 0 bases from J, the gap between germline ends came to 12 bases. The V gene's germline CDR1 is LGHDT and CDR2 YNNKEL (reference sequence). CDR3 amino acids: CASSQEGPGLAKNIQYF. CDR3 DNA sequence: TGTGCCAGCAGCCAAGAGGGGCCAGGGCTAGCCAAAAACATTCAGTACTTC.

The chain combines TRBV6-1 with TRBJ2-1; D gene ambiguous. CDR3 length: 14 residues. CDR1 and CDR2 (germline): MNHNS, SASEGT. Trimming pared 8 bases from V and 4 bases from J, leaving 15 bases between. The CDR3, as DNA: TGTGCCAGCTGCTTGGAAGCCCGTTACAATGAGCAGTTCTTC. This sequence encodes CASCLEARYNEQFF.

This chain uses TRBV18 with TRBJ2-5; 7 nucleotides line up with TRBD2. This CDR3 comprises 14 residues. Trimming took 1 base from V and 1 from J; bases not matched to a gene: 0. CDR1 and CDR2 (germline): KGHSH, LQKENI. CDR3 amino acids: CASSPRTSQETQYF. CDR3 DNA: TGTGCCAGCTCACCACGGACTAGCCAAGAGACCCAGTACTTC.

This clonotype was counted between two and nine times. The rearrangement joins TRBV4-1 to TRBJ1-1; weak D call: TRBD1 (5 bases). V shed 0 bases and J shed 6 bases, with 11 bases lying between them. Germline V CDR1 and CDR2: MGHRA, YSYEKL. This CDR3 is built from 14 residues. The CDR3: CASSQETAYAEAFF. CDR3 coding DNA: TGCGCCAGCAGCCAAGAGACAGCTTATGCTGAAGCTTTCTTT.

The gene calls are TRBV13 and TRBJ2-1, with D possibly matching TRBD1 (6 bases). V lost 4 bases to trimming and J lost 3 bases, with 13 bases between them. The CDR3 has 15 residues. Germline assignment: CDR1 PRHDT and CDR2 FYEKMQ (reference sequence). The CDR3 nucleotides read TGTGCCAGCAGCTCTGAGAGGGGGAACTACAATGAGCAGTTCTTC. Its translation: CASSSERGNYNEQFF.

CDR3 residues: CATSRDGVGGTNNEQFF. CDR3 coding DNA: TGTGCCACCAGCAGAGATGGTGTGGGAGGAACCAACAATGAGCAGTTCTTC. The rearrangement uses TRBV15 and TRBJ2-1; D perhaps matches TRBD2 (6 bases). The CDR3 totals 17 residues. V was pared by 0 bases and J by 5 bases, with 17 bases between. Germline V gene data show CDR1 as LNHNV and CDR2 as YYDKDF (reference sequence). The full variable domain, in which reference TRBV15 and TRBJ2-1 provide the parts outside the CDR3, is DAMVIQNPRYQVTQFGKPVTLSCSQTLNHNVMYWYQQKSSQAPKLLFHYYDKDFNNEADTPDNFQSRRPNTSFCFLDIRSPGLGDTAMYLCATSRDGVGGTNNEQFFGPGTRLTVL.

The rearrangement joins TRBV19 to TRBJ2-5; 9 positions match TRBD1. Losses at the gene ends were 3 bases for V and 2 bases for J; bases not matched to a gene: 10. Per germline, CDR1 LNHDA and CDR2 SQIVND (reference sequence). The length of the CDR3 is 17 residues. The CDR3 nucleotides are TGTGCCAGTAGTATTCGTGGACAGGGGCGAAAACAAGAGACCCAGTACTTC. As protein: CASSIRGQGRKQETQYF. The full variable domain, with the rest looked up from reference TRBV19 and TRBJ2-5, is DGGITQSPKYLFRKEGQNVTLSCEQNLNHDAMYWYRQDPGQGLRLIYYSQIVNDFQKGDIAEGYSVSREKKESFPLTVTSAQKNPTAFYLCASSIRGQGRKQETQYFGPGTRLLVL.

The gene calls are TRBV14 and TRBJ2-7; D is perhaps TRBD1 or TRBD2 (6 bases each). CDR1 and CDR2 (germline): SGHDN, FVKESK. Deletions cut 6 bases from V and 3 bases from J, with 18 bases between. The CDR3 length is 15 residues. The CDR3 protein is CASSPGQGRHYEQYF. CDR3 nucleotides: TGTGCCAGCAGTCCCGGGCAGGGGAGGCACTACGAGCAGTACTTC.

The chain is built from TRBV2 and TRBJ2-5, with 11 bases aligning to TRBD2. Unmatched junction bases numbered 15, after V lost 6 bases and J lost 6 bases. The CDR3 has 17 residues. Germline loops: CDR1 SNHLY, CDR2 FYNNEI. The CDR3 loop reads CASRVSGGASFLKTQYF. DNA for the CDR3: TGTGCCAGCAGGGTTAGCGGGGGGGCGTCCTTTCTGAAGACCCAGTACTTC.

V and J are TRBV27 and TRBJ2-1, with D perhaps assigned TRBD1 or TRBD2 (5 bases each). V lost 5 bases, J lost 10 bases, and 18 bases lay in between. CDR3 length: 14 residues. Germline CDR1 MNHEY, CDR2 SMNVEV (reference sequence). CDR3 loop: CASSPPGLVLEQFF. The DNA of the CDR3 is TGTGCCAGCAGTCCACCGGGGCTAGTCTTAGAGCAGTTCTTC.

This chain links TRBV4-2 with TRBJ2-5; no clear D gene. Trimming pared 1 base from V and 1 base from J, leaving 13 bases between. The CDR3 is 16 amino acids. CDR1 is LGHNA, CDR2 YNFKEQ, per germline. The CDR3 sequence is CASSQGVQALQETQYF. CDR3 nucleotides: TGTGCCAGCAGCCAAGGGGTACAAGCCCTCCAAGAGACCCAGTACTTC.

J is TRBJ2-7 and V is TRBV11-1; D may be TRBD2 (5 bases). Germline V lookup: CDR1 SGHAT, CDR2 FQDESV (reference sequence). The CDR3 sequence is 13 residues long. The germline V and J ends were trimmed by 5 bases and 5 bases, with 13 bases remaining between them. The CDR3 DNA sequence: TGTGCCAGCAGCCCCTCGTCGGGGAACGAGCAGTACTTC. Protein sequence: CASSPSSGNEQYF.

The sample holds a few counts of this clonotype. This chain uses TRBV3-1 with TRBJ1-2, with D possibly TRBD1 on 5 matching bases. There are 13 residues in the CDR3. Deletions cut 7 bases from V and 3 bases from J, with 12 bases between. Germline loops: CDR1 LGHDT, CDR2 YNNKEL (reference sequence). The chain's CDR3 is CASTGGAYYGYTF. CDR3 nucleotides: TGTGCCAGCACCGGTGGGGCCTACTATGGCTACACCTTC.

In its sample, this clonotype was seen a few times. The CDR3 spells CSARQGLNTEAFF. The CDR3 nucleotides read TGCAGTGCTAGACAGGGATTGAACACTGAAGCTTTCTTT. The chain recombines TRBV20-1 with TRBJ1-1, with D maybe TRBD1 (5 bases). The CDR3 covers 13 residues. The V end was cut by 2 bases, the J end by 0 bases, with 7 bases between. Germline loops: CDR1 DFQATT, CDR2 SNEGSKA (reference sequence).

This clonotype came up a few times. This chain links TRBV29-1 with TRBJ2-5, with D perhaps TRBD2 (5 bases). This CDR3 has 12 residues. Looked up from germline, CDR1 is SQVTM and CDR2 is ANQGSEA. Trimming removed 4 bases from V and 4 bases from J, with 10 bases in between. The CDR3 region is CSVGTGSETQYF. CDR3 nucleotides: TGCAGCGTTGGTACGGGATCAGAGACCCAGTACTTC. Full variable domain (missing parts from reference TRBV29-1 and TRBJ2-5): SAVISQKPSRDICQRGTSLTIQCQVDSQVTMMFWYRQQPGQSLTLIATANQGSEATYESGFVIDKFPISRPNLTFSTLTVSNMSPEDSSIYLCSVGTGSETQYFGPGTRLLVL.

V is TRBV20-1 and J is TRBJ2-2; TRBD1 matches 9 bases. Germline V gene data show CDR1 as DFQATT and CDR2 as SNEGSKA (reference sequence). With V trimmed by 3 bases and J by 4 bases, 3 bases remained unmatched. The CDR3 spans 14 residues. CDR3 amino acids: CSARLTGGTGELFF. CDR3 sequence (DNA): TGCAGTGCTAGGTTGACAGGGGGCACCGGGGAGCTGTTTTTT.

This rearrangement joins TRBV5-1 to TRBJ1-4; perhaps TRBD1 as D (6 bases). The CDR3 has 13 amino acids. Trimming left V 7 bases short and J 5 bases short, with 12 bases between. CDR1 is SGHRS, CDR2 YFSETQ, per germline. The CDR3 DNA follows: TGCGCCAGCCAATCGCAGGGGAATGAAAAACTGTTTTTT. Translated: CASQSQGNEKLFF.